Below are 15 T cell receptor beta chains sequenced from a single sample in a study of beta chain features in type 1 diabetes. Study-wide points: All four CD4+ subsets of Type 1 diabetes patients contained TCRB CDR3s that were moderately but significantly shorter.

For these receptors, no antigen is known. All of the isolated RNA was reverse transcribed, so expressed TCRB transcripts were sequenced. Profiled with immunoSEQ multiplex PCR; TCRdb holds only in-frame clones, not every one. The sample holds hundreds of thousands of clones, 11% to 15% seen once. Material for sequencing was naive CD4+ T cells from blood. The source of these receptors is a man between 18 and 29 years old with type 1 diabetes.

J is TRBJ2-2 and V is TRBV7-9; 12 positions agree with TRBD2. Germline V gene lookup returns CDR1 SEHNR and CDR2 FQNEAQ (reference sequence). The CDR3 runs to 17 residues. Trimming removed 5 bases from V and 6 bases from J; junction bases left unmatched: 10. Here the CDR3 DNA reads TGTGCCAGCAGCCAGCTGGGACTAGCGGGTTCGGCCGGGGAGCTGTTTTTT. Translating it yields CASSQLGLAGSAGELFF.

In this sample, this clone turned up a few times. J is TRBJ2-1 and V is TRBV18, with 10 bases fitting TRBD2. With 3 bases clipped from V and 7 bases from J, the junction kept 6 bases outside the gene matches. Germline V gives CDR1 KGHSH, CDR2 LQKENI. This CDR3 has 15 residues. CDR3 coding DNA: TGTGCCAGCTCACCCCTAGCGGGGGAGGGAAATGAGCAGTTCTTC. Encoded protein: CASSPLAGEGNEQFF.

V is TRBV7-6 and J is TRBJ2-1; unclear D gene. The CDR3 spans 12 residues. The germline V gene has CDR1 SGHVS and CDR2 FNYEAQ. Trimming cost V 3 bases and J 10 bases, with 10 bases left between them. This CDR3 is CASSLERGEQFF. In nucleotides, the CDR3 is TGTGCCAGCAGCTTGGAGCGTGGGGAGCAGTTCTTC. The whole variable domain, remainder taken from reference TRBV7-6 and TRBJ2-1, is GAGVSQSPRYKVTKRGQDVALRCDPISGHVSLYWYRQALGQGPEFLTYFNYEAQQDKSGLPNDRFSAERPEGSISTLTIQRTEQRDSAMYRCASSLERGEQFFGPGTRLTVL.

This clone was seen a handful of times. The CDR3 loop reads CAWIGTGWLYGYTF. The DNA for the CDR3 is TGTGCCTGGATCGGGACAGGGTGGCTCTATGGCTACACCTTC. The chain is built from TRBV30 and TRBJ1-2, with 9 nucleotides matching TRBD1. V lost 4 bases and J lost 4; bases outside the gene matches: 7. Germline lookup yields CDR1 GTSNPN and CDR2 SVGIG (reference sequence). The CDR3 runs 14 residues.

The gene calls are TRBV27 and TRBJ2-6; TRBD1 might be the D (6 bases). Germline V CDR1 and CDR2: MNHEY, SMNVEV (reference sequence). V was shortened by 3 bases and J by 1 base, with 16 bases between the two germline ends. The CDR3 is 18 residues long. The CDR3 loop is CASSFRGGRISGANVLTF. The CDR3 DNA reads as TGTGCCAGCAGTTTCAGAGGGGGTAGAATTTCTGGGGCCAACGTCCTGACTTTC.

This clone was seen only a few times. V gene TRBV5-4 combines with J gene TRBJ2-5; D possibly corresponds to TRBD1 (8 bases). CDR3 length: 16 residues. Germline CDR1 and CDR2: SGHNT and YYREEE (reference sequence). V was trimmed by 9 bases and J by 5 bases, leaving 26 bases between them. CDR3 sequence: CATLSGPYRGGETQYF. CDR3 DNA sequence: TGTGCCACCCTATCCGGGCCCTACAGGGGGGGGGAGACCCAGTACTTC.

The gene calls are TRBV25-1 and TRBJ1-2; D not resolved. CDR1 and CDR2 (germline): MGHDK, SYGVNS. V lost 3 bases and J 6 bases, leaving 11 bases between the germline ends. This CDR3 spans 13 amino acids. The CDR3 sequence is CASSDRPPHGYTF. CDR3 in DNA: TGTGCCAGCAGTGATAGGCCCCCTCATGGCTACACCTTC.

This clone was detected a few times. The rearrangement joins TRBV5-1 to TRBJ2-7, with 10 bases fitting TRBD1. Germline CDR1 reads SGHRS; CDR2 reads YFSETQ. V shed 4 bases and J 2 bases; nucleotides not matched to a gene: 6. The CDR3 is 15 residues long. CDR3 region: CASSLSGTGAYEQYF. The CDR3 DNA is TGCGCCAGCAGCCTCTCGGGGACAGGGGCCTACGAGCAGTACTTC.

This clone was found a few times. The chain links TRBV19 to TRBJ1-5; D is uncertain. The CDR3 extends over 14 amino acids. Germline-derived CDR1 and CDR2 are LNHDA and SQIVND (reference sequence). Trimming took 5 bases from V and 0 from J, leaving 8 bases between them. CDR3 coding DNA: TGTGCCAGTAGTCCCTGGAATAGCAATCAGCCCCAGCATTTT. It translates to CASSPWNSNQPQHF.

The gene calls are TRBV21-1 and TRBJ2-7; TRBD2, the table's D call, lacks a check against the DNA. TRBV21-1 is an annotated pseudogene. The CDR3 is made up of 13 amino acids. CDR3 region: CASSTCSSYEQYF. DNA of the CDR3: TGTGCCAGCAGCACGTGTAGCTCCTACGAGCAGTACTTC.

On this clone: Other DNA sequences in this sample translate to the same CDR3. This chain links TRBV5-4 with TRBJ2-1; D is undetermined. Germline CDR1 reads SGHNT; CDR2 reads YYREEE (reference sequence). V lost 2 bases to trimming and J lost 1 base, with 10 bases between them. The CDR3 is 15 amino acids. The DNA of the CDR3 is TGTGCCAGCAGCTTATCAGGCCAGTCCTACAATGAGCAGTTCTTC. Translated: CASSLSGQSYNEQFF.

In nucleotides, the CDR3 is TGTGCCAGCAGCTTCGGGACAGTTAATTCACCCCTCCACTTT. It is translated as CASSFGTVNSPLHF. The chain combines TRBV7-2 with TRBJ1-6, with 7 bases identical to TRBD1. The germline gives CDR1 SGHTA, CDR2 FQGNSA. With 3 bases clipped from V and 6 bases from J, the junction kept 2 bases outside the gene matches. This CDR3 comprises 14 residues.

About this clone: Since no conserved phenylalanine or tryptophan closes the CDR3, a read error is the likely cause. The DNA is omitted, as the CDR3 cannot be located on it reliably, and the CDR3 follows TCRdb's listing. The chain's CDR3 is CASSERQGRTGG. The chain carries TRBV2 and TRBJ1-2; the table's D call TRBD1 went unverified against the DNA. The CDR3 is 12 residues long, counting both termini. The germline CDR1 and CDR2 sequences are SNHLY and FYNNEI.

The V gene is TRBV4-1, the J gene TRBJ1-1; D may be TRBD1 (6 bases). CDR1 is MGHRA, CDR2 YSYEKL, per germline. The CDR3 contains 15 residues. Trimming took off 4 bases at V and 11 bases at J, with 23 bases between the two ends. The CDR3 sequence is CASSPVGQLHGSAFF. CDR3 DNA: TGCGCCAGCAGCCCCGTAGGACAGTTACATGGGTCGGCTTTCTTT.

This clone was recorded once. This rearrangement joins TRBV6-1 to TRBJ2-3; no reliable D call. Germline lookup yields CDR1 MNHNS and CDR2 SASEGT. Deletions cut 6 bases from V and 5 bases from J, with 12 bases between. The CDR3 is 13 amino acids. CDR3 protein: CASSLRVGDTQYF. In nucleotides, the CDR3 is TGTGCCAGCAGCCTCCGAGTGGGAGATACGCAGTATTTT.